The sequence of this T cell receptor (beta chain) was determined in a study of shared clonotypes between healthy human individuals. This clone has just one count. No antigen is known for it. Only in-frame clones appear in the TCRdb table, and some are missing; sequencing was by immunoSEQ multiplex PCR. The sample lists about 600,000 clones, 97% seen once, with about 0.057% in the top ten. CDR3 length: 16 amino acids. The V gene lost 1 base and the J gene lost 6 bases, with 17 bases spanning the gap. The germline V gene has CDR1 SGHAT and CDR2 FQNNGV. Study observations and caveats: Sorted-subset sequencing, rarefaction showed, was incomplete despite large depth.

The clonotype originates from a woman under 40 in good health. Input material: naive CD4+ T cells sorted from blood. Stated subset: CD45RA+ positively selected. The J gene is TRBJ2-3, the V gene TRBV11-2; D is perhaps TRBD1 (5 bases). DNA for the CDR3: TGTGCCAGCAGCTTAGCCCCCCACACAGGATCGGATACGCAGTATTTT. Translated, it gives CASSLAPHTGSDTQYF.